This TCR beta chain was retrieved from a study of CD8+ T cells in alopecia areata. CDR1 is SQVTM and CDR2 is ANQGSEA in the germline V gene. Trimming pared 1 base from V and 2 bases from J, leaving 5 bases between. This CDR3 has 12 amino acids. As to this clone: Other DNA sequences from this sample encode an identical CDR3 as well.

Treatment: oral pan-JAK inhibitor, 5-10 mg twice daily. Lesional scalp punch biopsies and peripheral blood were collected from alopecia areata patients. Reverse transcription of extracted RNA yielded cDNA, which provided the sequencing template. Clones were read by immunoSEQ multiplex PCR, and TCRdb kept only the in-frame ones, dropping some. The table has 130,000 or so clones, around 83% seen once. The chain recombines TRBV29-1 with TRBJ2-5, with D uncertain. The sequence derives from a human donor with alopecia areata. The specimen was CD8+ T cells sorted from blood, collected at week 4, from a patient treated with tofacitinib. The DNA of the CDR3 is TGCAGCGTTGAAGGCAGACAAGAGACCCAGTACTTC. This translates into CSVEGRQETQYF.